These 26 T cell receptor beta chains share one sample of origin, sequenced in a study of siplizumab effects on memory and regulatory T cells. Sequenced by immunoSEQ multiplex PCR; TCRdb stores in-frame clones only, minus some. This sample has tens of thousands of clones, with about 90% found just once. Sequencing was performed on CD8+ T cells sorted from blood. These TCRs come from a human donor in good health.

The rearrangement joins TRBV10-3 to TRBJ2-2, with D tentatively TRBD2 (6 bases). The germline V gene has CDR1 ENHRY and CDR2 SYGVKD. The CDR3 runs to 14 residues. With 8 bases removed from V and 0 bases from J, the gap between germline ends came to 10 bases. CDR3 residues: CAIFSGTNTGELFF. The CDR3 DNA follows: TGTGCCATCTTTAGCGGAACGAACACCGGGGAGCTGTTTTTT.

This chain connects TRBV2 to TRBJ2-3, with 10 bases matching TRBD2. With 3 bases clipped from V and 5 bases from J, the junction kept 8 bases outside the gene matches. Germline values: CDR1 SNHLY, CDR2 FYNNEI. The CDR3 runs 16 residues. CDR3 sequence reads: CASSDMLAGALDTQYF. CDR3 in DNA: TGTGCCAGCAGTGATATGCTAGCGGGAGCTCTAGATACGCAGTATTTT. Supplemented by reference TRBV2 and TRBJ2-3, the full variable domain reads EPEVTQTPSHQVTQMGQEVILRCVPISNHLYFYWYRQILGQKVEFLVSFYNNEISEKSEIFDDQFSVERPDGSNFTLKIRSTKLEDSAMYFCASSDMLAGALDTQYFGPGTRLTVL.

The chain is built from TRBV10-2 and TRBJ1-1, with D tentatively TRBD1 (6 bases). This CDR3 is built from 12 residues. Germline V gene data show CDR1 as WSHSY and CDR2 as SAAADI. The V gene lost 11 bases and the J gene lost 0 bases, with 10 bases spanning the gap. The CDR3 region has the DNA TGCGCCGTCCAGGGGTTGAACACTGAAGCTTTCTTT. Protein sequence: CAVQGLNTEAFF.

The V gene is TRBV27, the J gene TRBJ2-3; a weak D match, TRBD2 (6 bases). V was cut by 6 bases and J by 3 bases, with 10 bases left in between. This CDR3 is built from 13 residues. Looked up from germline, CDR1 is MNHEY and CDR2 is SMNVEV (reference sequence). CDR3 region: CASRSGGTDTQYF. The CDR3 DNA reads as TGTGCCAGCAGAAGTGGGGGGACAGATACGCAGTATTTT.

The chain carries TRBV14 and TRBJ1-1; D is ambiguous. The CDR3 has 17 residues. V lost 0 bases and J lost 1, with 15 bases in between. Germline values: CDR1 SGHDN, CDR2 FVKESK. CDR3 bases: TGTGCCAGCAGCCAAGATGGAAGGTTGGAAGGGAACACTGAAGCTTTCTTT. This sequence encodes CASSQDGRLEGNTEAFF.

The rearrangement links TRBV5-1 to TRBJ2-3, with 10 bases that match TRBD2. Per the germline V gene, CDR1 is SGHRS and CDR2 is YFSETQ. With 4 bases clipped from V and 0 bases from J, the junction kept 17 bases outside the gene matches. The CDR3 runs 20 residues. The CDR3: CASSGSRLAGDLVSTDTQYF. The CDR3 nucleotides read TGCGCCAGCAGCGGTTCCCGGCTAGCGGGGGACTTGGTTAGCACAGATACGCAGTATTTT.

V gene TRBV7-8 combines with J gene TRBJ1-2, with D unclear. With 3 bases removed from V and 2 bases from J, the gap between germline ends came to 22 bases. The CDR3 spans 18 residues. The germline CDR1 and CDR2 sequences are SGHVS and FQNEAQ. CDR3 sequence reads: CASSFQSGFNYENYGYTF. CDR3 nucleotide sequence: TGTGCCAGCAGCTTCCAGTCGGGGTTTAATTATGAGAACTATGGCTACACCTTC.

The rearrangement joins TRBV6-5 to TRBJ1-2, with a tentative D call TRBD1 (6 bases). Germline-derived CDR1 and CDR2 are MNHEY and SVGAGI. The CDR3 is 12 amino acids. V was pared by 6 bases and J by 4 bases, with 9 bases between. CDR3 nucleotides: TGTGCCAGCAGCAACAGGGCCTATGGCTACACCTTC. It specifies CASSNRAYGYTF.

The chain joins TRBV6-5 to TRBJ1-1, with D unclear. The CDR3 runs to 12 residues. CDR1 MNHEY and CDR2 SVGAGI come from the germline V gene. Trimming cost V 5 bases and J 7 bases, with 11 bases left between them. This CDR3 is CASSPLGFEAFF. For the CDR3, the DNA is TGTGCCAGCAGTCCACTCGGATTTGAAGCTTTCTTT.

The CDR3 loop reads CASSQVTGGSTYEQYF. The CDR3 coding sequence is TGCGCCAGCAGCCAAGTGACAGGGGGATCTACCTACGAGCAGTACTTC. The gene calls are TRBV4-1 and TRBJ2-7, with TRBD1 matching 9 bases. J lost 2 bases, V lost 1 base, and 6 bases had no gene match. CDR1 is MGHRA, CDR2 YSYEKL, per germline. This CDR3 is 16 amino acids long.

The CDR3 nucleotides read TGTGCCAGCAGCTTATTACTTATGGGGGCAGATAATGAAAAACTGTTTTTT. Translated, it gives CASSLLLMGADNEKLFF. The V and J genes are TRBV11-2 and TRBJ1-4, with D possibly TRBD1 on 6 matching bases. The CDR3 contains 17 residues. The germline gives CDR1 SGHAT, CDR2 FQNNGV. The germline V and J ends were trimmed by 2 bases and 4 bases, with 17 bases remaining between them.

This chain uses TRBV7-6 with TRBJ2-7, with D possibly being TRBD1 or TRBD2 (5 bases each). V was cut by 5 bases and J by 0 bases, with 17 bases left in between. The CDR3 sequence is 16 residues long. Looked up from germline, CDR1 is SGHVS and CDR2 is FNYEAQ. The CDR3 nucleotides read TGTGCCAGCAGCACAACAGCCGGGACCGCCTCCTACGAGCAGTACTTC. Translation: CASSTTAGTASYEQYF. The complete variable domain, with remaining parts taken from reference TRBV7-6 and TRBJ2-7, reads GAGVSQSPRYKVTKRGQDVALRCDPISGHVSLYWYRQALGQGPEFLTYFNYEAQQDKSGLPNDRFSAERPEGSISTLTIQRTEQRDSAMYRCASSTTAGTASYEQYFGPGTRLTVT.

In its sample, this clone was seen once. The CDR3 DNA sequence: TGCAGCGGGGGACTAGTAGCCGATGAGCAGTTCTTC. This encodes CSGGLVADEQFF. V gene TRBV29-1 combines with J gene TRBJ2-1; the match to TRBD2 covers 8 bases. CDR3 length: 12 amino acids. J was trimmed by 8 bases and V by 7 bases; bases with no gene match: 7. Germline assignment: CDR1 SQVTM and CDR2 ANQGSEA.

The V gene is TRBV29-1, the J gene TRBJ2-2, with 8 bases that match TRBD2. Looked up from germline, CDR1 is SQVTM and CDR2 is ANQGSEA. The junction had 3 bases not matched to a gene; V was cut back by 6 bases and J by 6 bases. This CDR3 region has 12 residues. The CDR3 loop reads CSVRGAAGELFF. CDR3 nucleotide sequence: TGCAGCGTGCGGGGGGCTGCCGGGGAGCTGTTTTTT.

CDR3 sequence reads: CASSLPGWNTGELFF. CDR3 coding DNA: TGTGCCAGCAGCTTGCCAGGGTGGAACACCGGGGAGCTGTTTTTT. The chain uses TRBV7-9 and TRBJ2-2, with D tentatively TRBD1 (5 bases). Trimming removed 3 bases from V and 1 base from J, with 9 bases in between. In germline, CDR1 is SEHNR, CDR2 FQNEAQ (reference sequence). CDR3 length: 15 residues.

The rearrangement uses TRBV13 and TRBJ2-1; TRBD2 aligns across 10 bases. CDR1 and CDR2 (germline): PRHDT, FYEKMQ (reference sequence). This CDR3 spans 18 amino acids. The J segment lost 0 bases and the V segment lost 1 base, leaving 6 bases of the junction unmatched. The CDR3, as DNA: TGTGCCAGCAGCTTAGTGACAGCGGGAGGGCCCTCCTACAATGAGCAGTTCTTC. This encodes CASSLVTAGGPSYNEQFF.

The chain uses TRBV7-9 and TRBJ2-1; 8 bases align to TRBD2. Trimming at V came to 5 bases and at J to 2 bases, leaving 8 bases not matched to a gene. Germline V lookup: CDR1 SEHNR, CDR2 FQNEAQ (reference sequence). The length of the CDR3 is 16 residues. The CDR3 DNA reads as TGTGCCAGCAGCGTTACTAGCGGAGGAACCTACAATGAGCAGTTCTTC. It encodes CASSVTSGGTYNEQFF.

The chain combines TRBV13 with TRBJ2-7; 10 bases are shared with TRBD1. The V gene end was trimmed by 6 bases and the J gene end by 1 base; junction bases not matched to a gene: 6. Germline-derived CDR1 and CDR2 are PRHDT and FYEKMQ (reference sequence). CDR3 length: 15 residues. The CDR3 here is CASRGTGAASYEQYF. The CDR3 nucleotides are TGTGCCAGCAGGGGGACAGGGGCTGCTTCCTACGAGCAGTACTTC.

This sequence joins TRBV27 and TRBJ2-1; D remains ambiguous. The V gene lost 1 base and the J gene lost 3 bases, with 16 bases spanning the gap. This CDR3 is 17 amino acids long. Germline V gene lookup returns CDR1 MNHEY and CDR2 SMNVEV (reference sequence). Here the CDR3 DNA reads TGTGCCAGCAGTTTATTTACCGCGGCTCCACTCTACAATGAGCAGTTCTTC. Its translation: CASSLFTAAPLYNEQFF.

The chain uses TRBV27 and TRBJ1-1, with TRBD1 matching over 8 bases. CDR3 length equals 17 residues. V trimming: 2 bases; J trimming: 2 bases; junction bases outside the gene matches: 10. Germline V gene lookup returns CDR1 MNHEY and CDR2 SMNVEV (reference sequence). The CDR3 coding sequence is TGTGCCAGCAGTTTAACCCCGGGTCAGGGGGCCAACACTGAAGCTTTCTTT. Its translation is CASSLTPGQGANTEAFF.

The DNA for the CDR3 is TGTGCCAGCAGTTACTTCACAGGGGGCGCGAACTACGAGCAGTACTTC. Translated: CASSYFTGGANYEQYF. The chain combines TRBV6-5 with TRBJ2-7, with 9 bases lining up with TRBD1. The CDR3 length is 16 residues. V gave up 1 base and J gave up 3 bases; unmatched junction bases: 7. Germline values: CDR1 MNHEY, CDR2 SVGAGI.

This chain joins TRBV7-2 and TRBJ2-3; 10 positions agree with TRBD2. Germline-derived CDR1 and CDR2 are SGHTA and FQGNSA. J gave up 3 bases and V 2 bases, and 8 bases lay outside the gene matches. The CDR3 is 17 residues long. CDR3 amino acids: CASSLRLAGEITDTQYF. The CDR3 nucleotides are TGTGCCAGCAGCTTACGGCTAGCGGGAGAGATTACAGATACGCAGTATTTT.

The V gene is TRBV7-9, the J gene TRBJ1-4; unclear D gene. From germline, CDR1 is SEHNR and CDR2 FQNEAQ (reference sequence). The CDR3 runs to 12 residues. V was pared by 3 bases and J by 7 bases, with 6 bases between. The CDR3 DNA reads as TGTGCCAGCAGCTTTGGTTTTGAAAAACTGTTTTTT. Protein sequence: CASSFGFEKLFF.

The chain recombines TRBV29-1 with TRBJ2-7, with 9 nucleotides matching TRBD1. The germline gives CDR1 SQVTM, CDR2 ANQGSEA. The CDR3 is made up of 13 amino acids. Trimming removed 7 bases from V and 1 base from J; junction bases left unmatched: 5. Here the CDR3 reads CSAMDRGSYEQYF. CDR3 coding DNA: TGCAGCGCCATGGACAGGGGTTCCTACGAGCAGTACTTC.

J is TRBJ2-1 and V is TRBV27; D call uncertain. There are 13 residues in the CDR3. V was cut by 0 bases and J by 2 bases, with 2 bases left in between. Germline lookup yields CDR1 MNHEY and CDR2 SMNVEV (reference sequence). The CDR3 protein is CASSLSPYNEQFF. CDR3 coding DNA: TGTGCCAGCAGTTTATCCCCCTACAATGAGCAGTTCTTC.

V usage is TRBV5-8 and J usage is TRBJ1-2; D gene ambiguous. V was pared by 4 bases and J by 12 bases, with 34 bases between. The CDR3 is made up of 18 amino acids. CDR1 is SGHTS and CDR2 is YDEGEE in the germline V gene. CDR3 residues: CASSGFKDDEPLWIVHTF. The CDR3 nucleotides are TGTGCCAGCAGCGGGTTCAAGGACGATGAACCACTATGGATAGTACACACCTTC.